This is a list of T cell receptor beta chains from one sample in a study of CD8 T cells in Susac syndrome. TCRdb reprocessed the immunoSEQ multiplex PCR reads with MiXCR, giving one entry per CDR3 protein. Of roughly 120,000 distinct CDR3 sequences listed, roughly 94% are singletons. Sequencing input: CD4+ T cells from PBMCs. All receptors come from a human donor with multiple sclerosis. Each CDR3 is given with its conserved first and last residue. Fields, in order: V gene, clone size, J gene, D gene, CDR3 DNA, CDR3 protein. D genes are given only for firm matches. Clone size is not always given. Where it is, it says once, few, many or a class for expanded clones.

V gene: TRBV5-1; clone size: -; J gene: TRBJ2-5; D gene: TRBD1; CDR3 DNA: TGCGCCAGCAGCTTGACAGGGGCCACTCAAGAGACCCAGTACTTC; CDR3 protein: CASSLTGATQETQYF
V gene: TRBV3-1; clone size: once; J gene: TRBJ1-1; D gene: TRBD1; CDR3 DNA: TGTGCCAGCAGGGACAGGCCCCTTACTGAAGCTTTCTTT; CDR3 protein: CASRDRPLTEAFF
V gene: TRBV25-1; clone size: -; J gene: TRBJ2-4; D gene: TRBD1; CDR3 DNA: TGTGCCAGCTCACCGACAGGGACACACATTCAGTACTTC; CDR3 protein: CASSPTGTHIQYF
V gene: TRBV5-6; clone size: -; J gene: TRBJ2-7; D gene: -; CDR3 DNA: TGTGCCAGCAGCTCCGGGCCGAGCGGGTTCTCCTACGAGCAGTACTTC; CDR3 protein: CASSSGPSGFSYEQYF
V gene: TRBV30; clone size: -; J gene: TRBJ1-5; D gene: -; CDR3 DNA: TGTGCCTGGAGTGTTTCCAGGGATAATCAGCCCCAGCATTTT; CDR3 protein: CAWSVSRDNQPQHF
V gene: TRBV5-1; clone size: once; J gene: TRBJ1-1; D gene: TRBD1; CDR3 DNA: TGCGCCAGCAGCCTCAGGGGGGAAAACACTGAAGCTTTCTTT; CDR3 protein: CASSLRGENTEAFF
V gene: TRBV27; clone size: -; J gene: TRBJ2-5; D gene: -; CDR3 DNA: TGTGCCAGCAGTTTATCAGGGCCCGTTCAAGAGACCCAGTACTTC; CDR3 protein: CASSLSGPVQETQYF
V gene: TRBV5-6; clone size: -; J gene: TRBJ2-7; D gene: -; CDR3 DNA: TGTGCCAGCAGACAAGCAGGGGCCTCCTACGAGCAGTACTTC; CDR3 protein: CASRQAGASYEQYF
V gene: TRBV3-1; clone size: -; J gene: TRBJ1-2; D gene: TRBD1; CDR3 DNA: TGTGCCAGCAGCTTCCTACCCCGCGGAGGGGGCGCGAAGGGCTACACCTTC; CDR3 protein: CASSFLPRGGGAKGYTF
V gene: TRBV4-3; clone size: -; J gene: TRBJ2-3; D gene: -; CDR3 DNA: TGCGCCAGCAGCCAAGGAACGCAGGGGACCTTCACAGATACGCAGTATTTT; CDR3 protein: CASSQGTQGTFTDTQYF
V gene: TRBV11-2; clone size: -; J gene: TRBJ2-7; D gene: -; CDR3 DNA: TGTGCCAGCAGTCTCCGGACAATCCACGAGCAGTACTTC; CDR3 protein: CASSLRTIHEQYF
V gene: TRBV20-1; clone size: -; J gene: TRBJ1-5; D gene: TRBD1; CDR3 DNA: TGCAGTGCTAGAGCCCGGGACAGGGAAAATCAGCCCCAGCATTTT; CDR3 protein: CSARARDRENQPQHF
V gene: TRBV3-1; clone size: -; J gene: TRBJ2-1; D gene: TRBD2; CDR3 DNA: TGTGCCAGCAGCCAGCCCCCCCTAGACGGGAGGGTCTACAATGAGCAGTTCTTC; CDR3 protein: CASSQPPLDGRVYNEQFF
V gene: TRBV10-3; clone size: once; J gene: TRBJ2-7; D gene: TRBD2; CDR3 DNA: TGTGCCATCAGTGATCCCGGACTAGCGGGATACTACGAGCAGTACTTC; CDR3 protein: CAISDPGLAGYYEQYF
V gene: TRBV2; clone size: -; J gene: TRBJ1-2; D gene: -; CDR3 DNA: TGTGCCAGCGTACCCGCCTCCGGTGCTAACTATGGCTACACCTTC; CDR3 protein: CASVPASGANYGYTF
V gene: TRBV7-2; clone size: -; J gene: TRBJ2-7; D gene: TRBD2; CDR3 DNA: TGTGCCAGCAGGCCAGGACTAGCGGGGGGGCCTGGGGAGCAGTACTTC; CDR3 protein: CASRPGLAGGPGEQYF
V gene: TRBV4-2; clone size: -; J gene: TRBJ2-2; D gene: TRBD2; CDR3 DNA: TGTGCCAGCAGCCAAGAAGGCGGGACTAGCGGGTGGAACACCGGGGAGCTGTTTTTT; CDR3 protein: CASSQEGGTSGWNTGELFF
V gene: TRBV29-1; clone size: -; J gene: TRBJ1-1; D gene: -; CDR3 DNA: TGCAGCGTTGAAGATCGACGGGGGCAGCCTGAAGCTTTCTTT; CDR3 protein: CSVEDRRGQPEAFF
V gene: TRBV3-1; clone size: -; J gene: TRBJ1-2; D gene: -; CDR3 DNA: TGTGCCAGCAGCCAAGATATGGGTGGCTACACCTTC; CDR3 protein: CASSQDMGGYTF
V gene: TRBV6-6; clone size: -; J gene: TRBJ1-1; D gene: TRBD1; CDR3 DNA: TGTGCCAGCAGTTACTTCGGACAGGGGGCCACTGAAGCTTTCTTT; CDR3 protein: CASSYFGQGATEAFF
V gene: TRBV7-2; clone size: -; J gene: TRBJ2-6; D gene: -; CDR3 DNA: TGTGCCAGCACCGAGCCCAGTCCGGCCAACGTCCTGACTTTC; CDR3 protein: CASTEPSPANVLTF
V gene: TRBV7-9; clone size: -; J gene: TRBJ1-1; D gene: -; CDR3 DNA: TGTGCCAGCAGCTTTTCGATGGGCGGAGCTTTCTTT; CDR3 protein: CASSFSMGGAFF
V gene: TRBV5-4; clone size: -; J gene: TRBJ2-3; D gene: -; CDR3 DNA: TGTGCCAGCAGCTGGGCCGGGCTGTCTAGCACAGATACGCAGTATTTT; CDR3 protein: CASSWAGLSSTDTQYF
V gene: TRBV5-6; clone size: -; J gene: TRBJ2-2; D gene: -; CDR3 DNA: TGTGCCAGCAGCTCGGACCCGAGCACCGGGGAGCTGTTTTTT; CDR3 protein: CASSSDPSTGELFF
V gene: TRBV20-1; clone size: once; J gene: TRBJ2-5; D gene: TRBD2; CDR3 DNA: TGCAGTGCCCCGAACCGACTAGCGGGAGGGGCCGGGACCCAGTACTTC; CDR3 protein: CSAPNRLAGGAGTQYF
V gene: TRBV2; clone size: -; J gene: TRBJ1-1; D gene: -; CDR3 DNA: TGTGCCAGCGGCCAGGGTACAAGCGGCGCTTTCTTT; CDR3 protein: CASGQGTSGAFF
V gene: TRBV5-4; clone size: -; J gene: TRBJ2-5; D gene: -; CDR3 DNA: TGTGCCAGCAGCTTCTTACCAGCGGGGACCCAGTACTTC; CDR3 protein: CASSFLPAGTQYF
V gene: TRBV27; clone size: -; J gene: TRBJ2-2; D gene: TRBD1; CDR3 DNA: TGTGCCAGCAGTCTCGGACAGGGCCCCACCGGGGAGCTGTTTTTT; CDR3 protein: CASSLGQGPTGELFF
V gene: TRBV29-1; clone size: -; J gene: TRBJ2-7; D gene: -; CDR3 DNA: TGCAGCGTTTCTGGGGGGCAGGGAGTCTCCTACGAGCAGTACTTC; CDR3 protein: CSVSGGQGVSYEQYF
V gene: TRBV30; clone size: -; J gene: TRBJ1-5; D gene: -; CDR3 DNA: TGTGCCTGGAGTCTCCGGGGATGGGGCAATCAGCCCCAGCATTTT; CDR3 protein: CAWSLRGWGNQPQHF
V gene: TRBV7-2; clone size: -; J gene: TRBJ1-3; D gene: -; CDR3 DNA: TGTGCCAGCAGCCGCGAGAGCTCTGGAAACACCATATATTTT; CDR3 protein: CASSRESSGNTIYF
V gene: TRBV20-1; clone size: -; J gene: TRBJ2-7; D gene: TRBD2; CDR3 DNA: TGCAGTGCCCGGGACTACACCTACGAGCAGTACTTC; CDR3 protein: CSARDYTYEQYF
V gene: TRBV29-1; clone size: once; J gene: TRBJ1-2; D gene: -; CDR3 DNA: TGCAGCGTTGAACCCCCGGGCACGGGGAGTAACTATGGCTACACCTTC; CDR3 protein: CSVEPPGTGSNYGYTF
V gene: TRBV4-1; clone size: -; J gene: TRBJ2-5; D gene: -; CDR3 DNA: TGCGCCAGCAGCCAAGACCCAGGGGGGGAGACCCAGTACTTC; CDR3 protein: CASSQDPGGETQYF
V gene: TRBV10-3; clone size: -; J gene: TRBJ2-6; D gene: -; CDR3 DNA: TGTGCCATCAGTGTGGAGGGTTTGAGCTCTGGGGCCAACGTCCTGACTTTC; CDR3 protein: CAISVEGLSSGANVLTF
V gene: TRBV6-1; clone size: -; J gene: TRBJ1-6; D gene: -; CDR3 DNA: TGTGCCAGCAGAATAAATCGGGGTTTTCATAATTCACCCCTCCACTTT; CDR3 protein: CASRINRGFHNSPLHF
V gene: TRBV2; clone size: once; J gene: TRBJ2-3; D gene: TRBD1; CDR3 DNA: TGTGCCAGCAGCGTTAACAGGGGAGATACGCAGTATTTT; CDR3 protein: CASSVNRGDTQYF
V gene: TRBV18; clone size: -; J gene: TRBJ2-7; D gene: -; CDR3 DNA: TGTGCCAGCTCGCCCGGTTCAGGGATATCCTACGAGCAGTACTTC; CDR3 protein: CASSPGSGISYEQYF
V gene: TRBV3-1; clone size: -; J gene: TRBJ1-1; D gene: -; CDR3 DNA: TGTGCCAGCAGCCAAGATTCAGGGTACACTGAAGCTTTCTTT; CDR3 protein: CASSQDSGYTEAFF
V gene: TRBV29-1; clone size: -; J gene: TRBJ2-1; D gene: TRBD2; CDR3 DNA: TGCAGCCCCGGGGGCGGGAGGGCCGGTCTCCACAATGAGCAGTTCTTC; CDR3 protein: CSPGGGRAGLHNEQFF